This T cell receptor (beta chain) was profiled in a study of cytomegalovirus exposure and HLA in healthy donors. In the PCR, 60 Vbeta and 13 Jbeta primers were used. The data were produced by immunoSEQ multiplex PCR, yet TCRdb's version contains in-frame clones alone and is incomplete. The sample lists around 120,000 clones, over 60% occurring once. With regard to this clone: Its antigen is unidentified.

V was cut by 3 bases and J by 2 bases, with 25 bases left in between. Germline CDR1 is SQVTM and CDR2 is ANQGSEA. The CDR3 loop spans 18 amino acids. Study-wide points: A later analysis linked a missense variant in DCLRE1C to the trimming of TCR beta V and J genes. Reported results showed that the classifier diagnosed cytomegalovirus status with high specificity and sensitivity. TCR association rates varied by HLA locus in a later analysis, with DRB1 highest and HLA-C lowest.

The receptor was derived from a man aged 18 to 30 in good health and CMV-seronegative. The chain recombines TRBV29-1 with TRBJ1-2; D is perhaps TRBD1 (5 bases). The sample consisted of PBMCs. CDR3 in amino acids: CSVDRAGGDWQANYGYTF. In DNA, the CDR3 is TGCAGCGTTGACCGGGCGGGGGGTGACTGGCAGGCCAACTATGGCTACACCTTC.